Given below is one TCR beta chain in context. Authors' processing steps: Estimation of nucleated cell counts relied on the amplification of reference gene primers. TCRdb's table, derived via immunoSEQ multiplex PCR, lists solely in-frame clones and lacks some. V and J calls and clone size are given by that table; D and trimming were obtained from the DNA. This sample has about 220,000 clones, with 70% to 85% found just once. The data derive from a study of blood T cell repertoires in COVID-19. Study in general: Samples taken during acute and convalescent COVID-19 were collected in the United States, Italy and Spain.

The germline V gene encodes CDR1 SNHLY and CDR2 FYNNEI. V lost 7 bases and J lost 14, with 18 bases in between. The CDR3 is made up of 13 amino acids. The sample comprised peripheral blood. The chain combines TRBV2 with TRBJ1-6; D not certain. The sequence was obtained from a man in his fifties with active or convalescent COVID-19. The CDR3 reads CASKWSISGSLHF. CDR3 coding DNA: TGTGCCAGCAAATGGAGCATCTCCGGATCCCTCCACTTT.